Listed below are T cell receptor beta chains from one sample, sequenced in a study of shared clonotypes between healthy human individuals. Profiling relied on immunoSEQ multiplex PCR, and the TCRdb table lists in-frame clones only, not all of them. The profile shows around 2,100,000 clones, approximately 94% of them singletons. Material for sequencing was naive CD8+ T cells sorted from blood. All receptors derive from a man between 18 and 35 years old in good health. Each CDR3 is given with its conserved first and last residue. The D gene is left open where the match is weak. The listing skips clone size in some rows; elsewhere it reads once, few, many or a size class.

TRBV5-4	NA	TRBD2	15	TRBJ2-3	CASSFVAGGQDTQYF	TGTGCCAGCAGCTTCGTAGCGGGAGGGCAAGATACGCAGTATTTT
TRBV28	once	NA	17	TRBJ1-1	CASRPVTPSLMNTEAFF	TGTGCCAGCAGACCCGTGACGCCATCCCTCATGAACACTGAAGCTTTCTTT
TRBV2	once	NA	11	TRBJ2-2	CASSTNGELFF	TGTGCCAGCAGTACCAATGGGGAGCTGTTTTTT
TRBV7-9	NA	TRBD2	17	TRBJ2-1	CASSPSGLAHGGGEQFF	TGTGCCAGCAGCCCATCGGGACTAGCGCATGGGGGAGGTGAGCAGTTCTTC
TRBV7-6	NA	TRBD2	18	TRBJ2-7	CASSPLWSSGGATYEQYF	TGTGCCAGCAGCCCCCTCTGGTCTAGCGGGGGAGCGACCTACGAGCAGTACTTC
TRBV5-4	NA	NA	14	TRBJ2-7	CASSWGLGSYEQYF	TGTGCCAGCAGCTGGGGGTTGGGATCCTACGAGCAGTACTTC
TRBV27	NA	NA	14	TRBJ2-3	CASSPGLSTDTQYF	TGTGCCAGCAGCCCGGGTCTAAGCACAGATACGCAGTATTTT
TRBV27	once	NA	17	TRBJ2-7	CASSLSLGQGPSDEQYF	TGTGCCAGCAGTTTATCTCTGGGGCAGGGGCCCTCCGACGAGCAGTACTTC
TRBV7-9	NA	NA	14	TRBJ2-7	CASSLVGAPYEQYF	TGTGCCAGCAGCTTAGTGGGGGCCCCCTACGAGCAGTACTTC
TRBV7-6	NA	NA	13	TRBJ2-5	CASSFYTEETQYF	TGTGCCAGCAGCTTCTACACCGAGGAGACCCAGTACTTC
TRBV19	NA	NA	13	TRBJ1-1	CASSIYLGVEAFF	TGTGCCAGTAGTATCTACCTCGGGGTGGAAGCTTTCTTT
TRBV27	NA	TRBD1	16	TRBJ2-7	CASSPSLGTGTYEQYF	TGTGCCAGCAGTCCTTCTTTAGGGACAGGTACCTACGAGCAGTACTTC
TRBV18	NA	TRBD1	14	TRBJ1-1	CASSFTGQATEAFF	TGTGCCAGCTCATTCACCGGACAGGCCACTGAAGCTTTCTTT
TRBV5-1	once	NA	15	TRBJ1-1	CASSFGEGLNTEAFF	TGCGCCAGCAGCTTCGGGGAAGGTTTGAACACTGAAGCTTTCTTT
TRBV28	NA	NA	15	TRBJ2-7	CAGSLLWEDRSEQYF	TGTGCCGGCAGTTTATTGTGGGAGGACAGAAGCGAGCAGTACTTC
TRBV2	NA	TRBD2	20	TRBJ2-5	CASSVHGGLAVTNGAETQYF	TGTGCCAGCAGTGTCCATGGGGGACTAGCGGTGACTAATGGCGCGGAGACCCAGTACTTC
TRBV9	NA	NA	15	TRBJ2-5	CASSVGGSQGETQYF	TGTGCCAGCAGCGTAGGGGGCAGCCAAGGCGAGACCCAGTACTTC
TRBV2	NA	TRBD1	19	TRBJ2-5	CASSQSGQGANPFQETQYF	TGTGCCAGCAGTCAGTCGGGACAGGGGGCAAACCCCTTCCAAGAGACCCAGTACTTC
TRBV7-2	NA	TRBD2	17	TRBJ2-1	CASSLPSGGRAGNEQFF	TGTGCCAGCAGCTTACCCTCTGGCGGGAGGGCCGGCAATGAGCAGTTCTTC
TRBV7-9	NA	NA	15	TRBJ2-2	CASSSTRGDTGELFF	TGTGCCAGCAGTTCGACTAGAGGGGACACCGGGGAGCTGTTTTTT
TRBV27	NA	TRBD2	15	TRBJ2-3	CASRTSGSGPDTQYF	TGTGCCAGCCGGACTAGCGGGAGCGGTCCAGATACGCAGTATTTT
TRBV4-1	NA	NA	13	TRBJ2-2	CASSQELAGELFF	TGCGCCAGCAGCCAAGAATTAGCCGGGGAGCTGTTTTTT
TRBV7-8	NA	NA	12	TRBJ2-5	CASSSGVETQYF	TGTGCCAGCAGCTCCGGTGTCGAGACCCAGTACTTC
TRBV30	NA	NA	12	TRBJ2-1	CAWSAVGGEQFF	TGTGCCTGGAGTGCAGTGGGCGGTGAGCAGTTCTTC
TRBV5-1	NA	NA	15	TRBJ2-7	CASSLTPTGSYEQYF	TGCGCCAGCAGCTTGACCCCGACGGGCTCCTACGAGCAGTACTTC
TRBV2	NA	NA	14	TRBJ1-1	CASSDGGENTEAFF	TGTGCCAGCAGTGACGGGGGGGAGAACACTGAAGCTTTCTTT
TRBV6-5	NA	TRBD2	16	TRBJ2-5	CASSYSLAGLQETQYF	TGTGCCAGCAGTTACAGCCTAGCGGGGCTCCAAGAGACCCAGTACTTC
TRBV6-6	NA	TRBD1	15	TRBJ2-5	CASSPLPTGSETQYF	TGTGCCAGCTCCCCCCTTCCGACAGGGTCAGAGACCCAGTACTTC
TRBV27	NA	TRBD1	18	TRBJ1-2	CASSSRGLGEGLNYGYTF	TGTGCCAGCAGTTCCAGGGGGCTTGGGGAGGGACTTAACTATGGCTACACCTTC
TRBV6-1	NA	NA	10	TRBJ2-4	CASSNIVQYF	TGTGCCAGCAGTAACATAGTTCAGTACTTC
TRBV28	NA	NA	13	TRBJ1-6	CASTPLGNSPLHF	TGTGCCAGCACTCCTCTTGGGAATTCACCCCTCCACTTT
TRBV6-5	NA	NA	12	TRBJ1-1	CASSQGAYEAFF	TGTGCCAGCAGTCAAGGGGCATATGAAGCTTTCTTT
TRBV27	NA	NA	14	TRBJ1-1	CASSLGAGATEAFF	TGTGCCAGCAGTTTAGGGGCAGGGGCCACTGAAGCTTTCTTT
TRBV10-2	NA	NA	16	TRBJ1-3	CASSESEGFSGNTIYF	TGCGCCAGCAGTGAGTCTGAAGGGTTTTCTGGAAACACCATATATTTT
TRBV4-1	NA	NA	13	TRBJ2-7	CASSQVVAYEQYF	TGCGCCAGCAGCCAGGTGGTTGCCTACGAGCAGTACTTC
TRBV28	NA	NA	15	TRBJ1-1	CASSLWEGKNTEAFF	TGTGCCAGCAGTTTATGGGAGGGGAAAAACACTGAAGCTTTCTTT
TRBV15	NA	NA	13	TRBJ2-2	CATSRAEGGELFF	TGTGCCACCAGCAGAGCTGAGGGCGGGGAGCTGTTTTTT
TRBV27	NA	NA	15	TRBJ1-3	CASSPSGVGGNTIYF	TGTGCCAGCAGTCCCTCAGGGGTAGGGGGTAACACCATATATTTT
TRBV7-3	NA	NA	13	TRBJ2-7	CASSLGSNYEQYF	TGTGCCAGCAGCTTAGGCAGCAACTACGAGCAGTACTTC
TRBV6-6	NA	TRBD1	15	TRBJ2-5	CASSIPGQRQETQYF	TGTGCCAGCAGTATACCGGGACAGAGGCAAGAGACCCAGTACTTC
TRBV7-9	NA	NA	12	TRBJ2-7	CASSKQGYEQYF	TGTGCCAGCAGCAAACAGGGATACGAGCAGTACTTC
TRBV28	NA	NA	14	TRBJ1-1	CASSLSGTATEAFF	TGTGCCAGCAGTTTGTCCGGGACCGCCACTGAAGCTTTCTTT
TRBV28	NA	NA	15	TRBJ1-5	CAIEDSAYSNQPQHF	TGTGCCATAGAAGACAGCGCTTATAGCAATCAGCCCCAGCATTTT
TRBV4-3	NA	TRBD1	15	TRBJ2-7	CASSSSRDRLYEQYF	TGCGCCAGCAGCTCATCCCGGGACAGGCTATACGAGCAGTACTTC
TRBV12-1	once	NA	18	TRBJ2-2	CASSFACRILKKAGELFF	TGTGCCAGCAGCTTTGCATGCCGAATCCTAAAAAAGGCCGGGGAGCTGTTTTTT
TRBV7-2	NA	NA	14	TRBJ2-7	CASRNLGHSYEQYF	TGTGCCAGCCGAAACTTAGGCCACTCCTACGAGCAGTACTTC
TRBV5-8	NA	NA	12	TRBJ1-5	CASSYSNQPQHF	TGTGCCAGCAGTTATAGCAATCAGCCCCAGCATTTT
TRBV9	NA	TRBD1	14	TRBJ2-7	CASSVGGQAYEQYF	TGTGCCAGCAGCGTAGGGGGACAGGCCTACGAGCAGTACTTC
TRBV6-5	NA	NA	14	TRBJ1-5	CASSSWVSNQPQHF	TGTGCCAGCAGTAGCTGGGTTAGCAATCAGCCCCAGCATTTT
TRBV4-1	NA	NA	15	TRBJ2-3	CASSPARGETDTQYF	TGCGCCAGCAGCCCGGCTAGGGGAGAGACAGATACGCAGTATTTT
TRBV6-5	NA	TRBD1	14	TRBJ2-7	CASTPGGESYEQYF	TGTGCCAGCACCCCAGGGGGCGAGTCCTACGAGCAGTACTTC
TRBV7-2	NA	NA	15	TRBJ2-2	CASSSPLGITGELFF	TGTGCCAGCAGCTCACCCTTGGGGATCACCGGGGAGCTGTTTTTT